One TCR beta chain is described in this entry. Its antigen is not yet known. Base qualities are not at hand, and no much larger clone is one base apart. RNA was extracted using the RNeasy kit, and roughly 0.5 to 1 microgram was reverse transcribed with random hexamers. The immunoSEQ multiplex PCR assay, which covers 54 Vbeta and 13 Jbeta segments, was used to amplify TCR beta CDR3 regions. To correct PCR amplification bias, a synthetic template baseline was used for both primer optimization and computational correction. The paper's processing steps were these. Reads were assigned to V, D and J genes according to IMGT and analyzed in immunoSEQ Analyzer, with only productive sequences retained. To calculate clonality, Shannon entropy was normalized by log2 of the number of productive unique sequences and then subtracted from one. Public and private clones were assessed among the 100 most prevalent clones of each patient and control. Clones were defined as Susac-specific if absent from the healthy and MS cohorts, from some 1,000 published viral clones and from other ImmuneACCESS disease sequences. TCRdb reworked the public reads: Q25 trimming with fastp, MiXCR clone assembly, productive beta chains retained. Entries are consolidated by CDR3 protein sequence, retaining the most common genes and DNA. Here the V and J calls rest on TCRdb's processing, not on the authors' analysis. The sample table shows some 58,000 distinct CDR3 sequences, and roughly 94% are seen once. The top ten clonotypes cover about 0.75% of the sample.

The data were taken from a study of CD8 T cells in Susac syndrome (dated 2019 in TCRdb). At the level of the whole study: Among the sequenced Susac syndrome patients, 5 or 6 had clinically active disease and eight were in clinical remission. Repertoire sequencing was used to test whether CD8+ T cell activation and differentiation in Susac syndrome was antigen driven. Susac syndrome patients were therapy-naive, on corticosteroids (some also receiving IVIg), or on IVIg alone at blood withdrawal. Clonality of the CD8+ T cell repertoire was compared between more than 10 healthy donors, approximately 14 Susac syndrome patients and around 15 multiple sclerosis patients.

Germline trimming amounts to 0 bases on V and 7 bases on J, with 4 as the count of junction bases outside the gene matches. The CDR1 and CDR2 encoded by the germline V gene are SGHNT and YENEEA. Reading from cysteine to phenylalanine, the CDR3 counts 15 amino acids. The entry retains the CDR3 DNA only, 45 bases that are in frame from base 1. Overall results and qualifications from the work: In the total CD8+ and CD8+ TEMRA repertoires, sixteen and five Susac-specific public clones, respectively, were identified. The number of individuals in the TCR sequencing and HLA analysis was acknowledged as relatively small. Clonal expansion was observed in Susac syndrome CD8+ repertoires, with the highest expansion in CD8+ TEMRA cells and greater expansion in clinically active than in remitting patients.

High-throughput TCR beta sequencing profiled peripheral blood CD8+ and CD4+ T cells from healthy donors, Susac syndrome patients and multiple sclerosis patients. The Susac syndrome patients fulfilled recently defined diagnostic criteria for either definite or probable disease. Bulk CD8+ and CD4+ T cells were purified by magnetic negative isolation, whereas CD8+ TEMRA cells were enriched by FACS. Blood was collected in EDTA tubes and processed within 24 hours, with PBMCs isolated through density gradient centrifugation. PBMCs intended for TCR sequencing were cryopreserved in liquid nitrogen and were subsequently thawed in a 37 degrees C water bath. Purity of sorted or isolated CD4+, CD8+ and CD8+ TEMRA cells was at least 90%.

Sequencing used CD8+ T cells from PBMCs. The receptor's source is a human donor with Susac syndrome. The chain couples TRBV11-3 to TRBJ2-1; a stretch of 9 junction bases matches TRBD2. The nucleotide sequence is TGTGCCAGCAGCTTAGACGGCGGGGGGGCGAATGAGCAGTTCTTC. Translated, it reads CASSLDGGGANEQFF.